This T cell receptor (beta chain) was recovered during a study of T cells after yellow fever vaccination. One entry per CDR3 protein results from TCRdb running MiXCR on the 5' RACE reads. The table includes approximately 58,000 distinct CDR3 sequences, 5.7% detected once. The CDR3 contains 14 residues. Germline V gene lookup returns CDR1 DFQATT and CDR2 SNEGSKA (reference sequence). Germline trimming cut 6 bases from V and 5 bases from J; bases unmatched to any gene: 10. The sample holds many counts of this clonotype. The gene calls are TRBV20-1 and TRBJ2-3; 8 bases are shared with TRBD2. The TCR originated in a man aged 18 to 29 who received the YFV17D yellow fever vaccine. The specimen was PBMCs, either bulk or a sorted T-cell subset (CD4+, CD8+, memory, or dextramer-sorted; not recorded which), collected on the day of the yellow fever booster vaccination. CDR3: CSATRGGLIDTQYF. The CDR3, as DNA: TGCAGTGCGACACGCGGGGGGCTGATAGATACGCAGTATTTT.